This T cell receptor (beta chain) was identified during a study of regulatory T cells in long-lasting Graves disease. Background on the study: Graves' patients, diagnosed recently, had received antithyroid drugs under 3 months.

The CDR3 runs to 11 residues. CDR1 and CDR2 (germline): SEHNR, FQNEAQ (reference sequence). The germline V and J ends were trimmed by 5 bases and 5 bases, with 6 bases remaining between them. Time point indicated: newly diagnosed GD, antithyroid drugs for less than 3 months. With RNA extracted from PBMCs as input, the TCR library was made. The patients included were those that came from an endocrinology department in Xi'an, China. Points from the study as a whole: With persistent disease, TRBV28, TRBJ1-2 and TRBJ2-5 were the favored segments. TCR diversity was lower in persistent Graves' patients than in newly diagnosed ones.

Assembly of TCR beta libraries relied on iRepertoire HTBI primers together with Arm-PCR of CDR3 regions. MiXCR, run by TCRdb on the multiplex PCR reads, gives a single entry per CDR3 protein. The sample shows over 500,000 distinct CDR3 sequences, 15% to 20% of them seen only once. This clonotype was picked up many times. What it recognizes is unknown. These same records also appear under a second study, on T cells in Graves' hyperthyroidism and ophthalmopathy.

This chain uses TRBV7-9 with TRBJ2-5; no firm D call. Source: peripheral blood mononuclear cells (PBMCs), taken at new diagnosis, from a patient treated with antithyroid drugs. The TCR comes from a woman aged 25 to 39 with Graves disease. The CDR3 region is CASSAGETQYF. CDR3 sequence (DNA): TGTGCCAGCAGCGCTGGGGAGACCCAGTACTTC. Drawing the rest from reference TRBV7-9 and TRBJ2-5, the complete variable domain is DTGVSQNPRHKITKRGQNVTFRCDPISEHNRLYWYRQTLGQGPEFLTYFQNEAQLEKSRLLSDRFSAERPKGSFSTLEIQRTEQGDSAMYLCASSAGETQYFGPGTRLLVL.